The 14 T cell receptor beta chains listed next were all sequenced from one sample in a study of tumor-infiltrating lymphocytes in primary liver carcinoma. With a constant-region primer, TCR beta cDNA was made from around 520 ng of total RNA. Libraries covering TCR beta were generated through three nested multiplex PCR rounds (using a slightly modified ARM-PCR). Each of the first two PCR rounds ran about 9 cycles with TRBV1-TRBV30 forward and C-beta reverse primers. TCRdb independently ran MiXCR on the multiplex PCR reads; one entry per CDR3 protein. The sample includes about 84,000 distinct CDR3 sequences, approximately 72% of them seen just once. Unsorted bulk tissue (about 20-30 mg) underwent RNA and DNA co-extraction. The sequencing sample was made of liver tumor tissue from sampling region 1. Specified subset: tumor region T1, superior pole. These receptors all come from a man aged 35 to 55 with primary liver carcinoma and hepatitis B virus infection.

This clonotype was seen just once. A read error may explain this, as a much larger clone is one base away. The genes are TRBV11-1 and TRBJ2-7, with D hard to call. Germline V gene sequence: CDR1 SGHAT, CDR2 FQDESV (reference sequence). The CDR3 has 14 amino acids. For the CDR3, the DNA is TGTGCCAGCAACTTAGGCCAGGCTTCCTACGAGCAGTACTTC. It translates to CASNLGQASYEQYF.

As regards this clonotype: At one boundary the junction diverges from the germline segment, which might be a read error. The chain recombines TRBV6-5 with TRBJ2-1; possible D gene TRBD2, 5 bases. This CDR3 contains 15 residues. Germline V CDR1 and CDR2: MNHEY, SVGAGI. CDR3 nucleotide sequence: TGTGCCAGCAGTTACGGGAGCTGGAACTACAATGAGCAGCTCTTC. It encodes CASSYGSWNYNEQLF.

Worth noting for this clonotype: One end of the junction fails to match germline, which may point to a read error. The chain couples TRBV6-5 to TRBJ2-2, with D possibly matching TRBD2 (5 bases). The CDR3 covers 15 residues. The V gene's germline CDR1 is MNHEY and CDR2 SVGAGI. CDR3 protein: CASSYAVGVTGELFF. The DNA of the CDR3 is TGTGCCAGCAGTTACGCAGTGGGCGTCACCGGGGAGCTGTTTTTC.

V gene TRBV11-2 combines with J gene TRBJ2-7; tentatively, D is TRBD2 (5 bases). The CDR3 loop spans 13 amino acids. V lost 10 bases, J lost 4 bases, and 17 bases lay in between. CDR1 SGHAT and CDR2 FQNNGV come from the germline V gene. The CDR3 region has the DNA TGTGCCAATAGTAGGGAGAGCCTTTACGAGCAGTACTTC. Translation gives CANSRESLYEQYF.

On this clonotype itself: Sequence at one end of the junction differs from germline and may be a read error. V and J are TRBV11-2 and TRBJ1-3; D unclear. The CDR3 has 13 amino acids. Germline values: CDR1 SGHAT, CDR2 FQNNGV. The CDR3 spells CASVKGAGDTIYF. The CDR3 DNA follows: TGTGCCTCAGTCAAGGGAGCTGGAGACACCATATATTTT.

The V and J genes are TRBV11-1 and TRBJ2-2; TRBD2 matches at 8 bases. The CDR3 length is 18 residues. V was pared by 11 bases and J by 4 bases, with 21 bases of the junction left unmatched. Germline V lookup: CDR1 SGHAT, CDR2 FQDESV (reference sequence). The CDR3 region is CAGCLDTAAGTSTGELFF. CDR3 bases: TGTGCCGGCTGCTTAGACACTGCGGCAGGGACTAGCACCGGGGAGCTGTTTTTT. Using reference TRBV11-1 and TRBJ2-2 for the parts outside the CDR3, the full variable domain is EAEVAQSPRYKITEKSQAVAFWCDPISGHATLYWYRQILGQGPELLVQFQDESVVDDSQLPKDRFSAERLKGVDSTLKIQPAELGDSAMYLCAGCLDTAAGTSTGELFFGEGSRLTVL.

On this clonotype: The junction departs from the called germline gene at one end, perhaps through a read error. V and J are TRBV6-5 and TRBJ2-7; tentatively, D is TRBD2 (7 bases). CDR1 MNHEY and CDR2 SVGAGI come from the germline V gene. The CDR3 is made up of 13 amino acids. The CDR3 sequence is CASSRGGGYEKYF. The DNA for the CDR3 is TGTGCCAGCAGCCGGGGCGGGGGCTACGAGAAGTACTTC.

Comment on this clonotype: Being one base from a much bigger clone, this may be a read error. V and J are TRBV12-3 or TRBV12-4 and TRBJ2-7, with TRBD1 as a possible D gene (6 bases). CDR3 length: 12 residues. CDR3 protein: CANSPGEYEQYF. The CDR3 DNA is TGTGCCAACAGTCCAGGGGAATACGAGCAGTACTTC.

Points on this clonotype: The junction differs from germline at one of its ends, possibly a read error. The chain employs TRBV7-9 and TRBJ1-1; 8 nucleotides match TRBD1. Germline CDR1 and CDR2: SEHNR and FQNEAQ (reference sequence). The CDR3 covers 14 residues. In nucleotides, the CDR3 is TGTGCTAGTAGCTCCGGGACAGGCTACACTGAAGCTTCCTTT. Translated: CASSSGTGYTEASF.

Turning to this clonotype: The germline gene is not matched at one end of the junction; a read error may be the cause. The rearrangement uses TRBV5-1 and TRBJ2-3; TRBD1 agrees at 9 bases. Per the germline V gene, CDR1 is SGHRS and CDR2 is YFSETQ. The CDR3 is 17 residues long. CDR3 in amino acids: CASSYGTGRGKTDAQYF. CDR3 nucleotides: TGCGCCAGCAGCTATGGGACAGGGAGAGGTAAGACAGATGCGCAGTATTTT.

This clonotype was detected only a few times. A much larger clone differs from this one at a single base, so this may be a read error. The rearrangement joins TRBV5-4 to TRBJ2-1; D not certain. CDR1 and CDR2 from the germline V gene are SGHNT and YYREEE (reference sequence). The CDR3 loop spans 13 amino acids. CDR3 sequence: CASSTARPDERFF. CDR3 sequence (DNA): TGTGCCAGCAGCACCGCTCGTCCCGACGAGCGGTTCTTC.

Notes on this clonotype: At one end the junction does not follow the germline gene, possibly because of a read error. The gene calls are TRBV12-3 or TRBV12-4 and TRBJ1-1; D might be TRBD1 (5 bases). The CDR3 runs 13 residues. CDR3 protein: CASSTGGGTEAFF. The CDR3 DNA reads as TGTGCCAGCAGTACGGGGGGGGGAACCGAAGCCTTCTTT.

This clonotype was recorded a few times. V and J are TRBV7-8 and TRBJ2-3; 9 bases match TRBD2. In germline, CDR1 is SGHVS, CDR2 FQNEAQ. CDR3 length: 17 amino acids. Unmatched junction bases numbered 10, after V lost 0 bases and J lost 6 bases. The CDR3, as DNA: TGTGCCAGCAGCTTAGCCCAAGCGGGAGGATCACATGATACGCAGTATTTT. It yields the protein CASSLAQAGGSHDTQYF.

The genes are TRBV11-2 and TRBJ2-7; unclear D gene. The CDR3 loop spans 14 amino acids. Trimming left V 2 bases short and J 6 bases short, with 14 bases between. Germline V gives CDR1 SGHAT, CDR2 FQNNGV. The CDR3 coding sequence is TGTGCCAGCAGCTTAACCGACGGATCATGCGAGCAGTACTTC. This codes for CASSLTDGSCEQYF.